This TCR beta chain was recorded in a study of control samples from healthy donors and cancer patients. The repertoire was sequenced with immunoSEQ multiplex PCR; TCRdb's copy has only in-frame clones and lacks some. The table has 95,000 to 100,000 clones, around 89% seen once. CDR1 and CDR2 from the germline V gene are SEHNR and FQNEAQ (reference sequence). The CDR3 spans 16 residues. The V end was cut by 1 base, the J end by 3 bases, with 13 bases between. This receptor was taken from a man aged 25 to 40 in good health. The chain recombines TRBV7-9 with TRBJ1-3; D unclear. The sample was blood. The CDR3 loop is CASSLDGGRNGNTIYF. The CDR3 region has the DNA TGTGCCAGCAGCTTAGATGGAGGGAGAAATGGAAACACCATATATTTT. Based on the CDR3 plus reference TRBV7-9 and TRBJ1-3, the full variable domain is DTGVSQNPRHKITKRGQNVTFRCDPISEHNRLYWYRQTLGQGPEFLTYFQNEAQLEKSRLLSDRFSAERPKGSFSTLEIQRTEQGDSAMYLCASSLDGGRNGNTIYFGEGSWLTVV.